This TCR beta chain appears in the sequencing data of a study of CD8 T cells in ankylosing spondylitis. TCRdb re-called the 5' RACE reads with MiXCR, one entry per CDR3 protein. The sample gives tens of thousands of distinct CDR3 sequences, 10% to 13% of which show up once; roughly 16% is in the top ten. The CDR3 has 14 residues. Germline V CDR1 and CDR2: DFQATT, SNEGSKA (reference sequence). Trimming took 6 bases from V and 2 from J, leaving 17 bases between them. This clonotype was detected many times. The V gene is TRBV20-1, the J gene TRBJ2-7; D may correspond to TRBD1 or TRBD2 (7 bases each). The receptor's source is a male donor with ankylosing spondylitis or in good health (not recorded which). Sequencing used blood, either unsorted or a sorted T cell fraction (not recorded which). CDR3: CSAQGGGRPYEQYF. CDR3 nucleotide sequence: TGCAGTGCCCAGGGGGGCGGGAGACCCTACGAGCAGTACTTC.